The TCR beta chain described here comes from a study of T cell changes during pregnancy in multiple sclerosis. This clone appeared once. Sequenced by immunoSEQ multiplex PCR; TCRdb stores in-frame clones only, minus some. The repertoire includes about 40,000 clones, about 89% of them detected once, and around 0.51% sits in the top ten. Germline V lookup: CDR1 SGHRS, CDR2 YFSETQ. V gave up 2 bases and J gave up 4 bases, with 13 bases separating them. This CDR3 region has 15 residues. The rearrangement joins TRBV5-1 to TRBJ2-1, with a possible D match to TRBD2 (5 bases). The sample here was CD4+ T cells from peripheral blood mononuclear cells, taken in the first trimester of pregnancy. The TCR was taken from a female donor with multiple sclerosis, enrolled in a pregnancy study. CDR3 sequence: CASSFLAPGYNEQFF. In DNA form, the CDR3 reads TGCGCCAGCAGCTTTTTAGCGCCGGGGTACAATGAGCAGTTCTTC.